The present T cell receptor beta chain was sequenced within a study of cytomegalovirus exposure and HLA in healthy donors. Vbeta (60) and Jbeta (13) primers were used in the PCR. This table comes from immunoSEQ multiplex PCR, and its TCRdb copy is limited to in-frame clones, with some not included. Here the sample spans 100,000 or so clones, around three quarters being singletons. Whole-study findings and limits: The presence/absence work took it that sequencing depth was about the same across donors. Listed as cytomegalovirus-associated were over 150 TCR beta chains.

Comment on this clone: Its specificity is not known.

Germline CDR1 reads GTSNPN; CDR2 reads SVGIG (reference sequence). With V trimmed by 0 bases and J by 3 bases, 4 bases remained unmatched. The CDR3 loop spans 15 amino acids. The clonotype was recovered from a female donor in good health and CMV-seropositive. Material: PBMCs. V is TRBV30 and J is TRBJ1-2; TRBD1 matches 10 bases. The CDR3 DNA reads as TGTGCCTGGAGTGTCTCAGGGACAGGGGACTATGGCTACACCTTC. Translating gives CAWSVSGTGDYGYTF.